This is a list of T cell receptor beta chains from one sample in a study of cytotoxic CD8 clonotypes in ibrutinib-treated CLL. Method: immunoSEQ multiplex PCR; TCRdb's copy keeps in-frame clones and lacks some. The sample carries 150,000 to 200,000 clones, 70% to 85% recorded once. Specimen: PBMCs, collected after 12 months of ibrutinib treatment. These receptors were collected from a human donor with chronic lymphocytic leukemia. Both conserved end residues are part of each CDR3. A D gene is named only where the DNA matches it firmly. Part of the rows lack a size; the others show once, few, many or a class for expanded clones.

TRBJ2-5 | . | TRBV11-1 | . | TGTGCCAGCAGCCACGGGGAGACCCAGTACTTC | CASSHGETQYF
TRBJ1-2 | few | TRBV5-1 | TRBD1 | TGCGCCAGCAGCTTGGTAGAGGCAGGGGGCCACGGCTACACCTTC | CASSLVEAGGHGYTF
TRBJ2-1 | . | TRBV7-9 | TRBD2 | TGTGCCAGCAGCTTGACAGCGGGGGCCTTATACAATGAGCAGTTCTTC | CASSLTAGALYNEQFF
TRBJ1-1 | . | TRBV28 | TRBD1 | TGTGCCAGCAGTTCCTACAGGGGGACCACTGAAGCTTTCTTT | CASSSYRGTTEAFF
TRBJ2-5 | . | TRBV19 | TRBD2 | TGTGCCAGTAGTATTGGGACTAGGGAAATGGAGACCCAGTACTTC | CASSIGTREMETQYF
TRBJ1-2 | many | TRBV28 | TRBD1 | TGTGCCAGCAACAGCGGACAGGGCGGAGGCTACACCTTC | CASNSGQGGGYTF
TRBJ2-7 | . | TRBV7-6 | TRBD2 | TGTGCCAGCAGCTTAGGAGGCGGGGGAAACTACGAGCAGTACTTC | CASSLGGGGNYEQYF
TRBJ2-7 | few | TRBV10-1 | . | TGCGCCAGCAGTGGTGCCTCGGGACCACAAAACCCCGAGCAGTACTTC | CASSGASGPQNPEQYF
TRBJ2-2 | . | TRBV5-1 | TRBD2 | TGCGCCAGCAGTCGGACTAGCGGGGGGGCCGGGGAGCTGTTTTTT | CASSRTSGGAGELFF
TRBJ2-2 | . | TRBV7-5 | . | TGTGCCAGAAGCTGCCGGGACACGAACACCGGGGAGCTGTTTTTT | CARSCRDTNTGELFF
TRBJ1-3 | . | TRBV5-6 | TRBD1 | TGTGCCAGCAGCTTGGCCGACAGGGGCTCTGGAAACACCATATATTTT | CASSLADRGSGNTIYF